The 27 T cell receptor beta chains reported below all come from one sample, sequenced in a study of OX40 agonist ivuxolimab in advanced cancers. Assay: immunoSEQ multiplex PCR; the TCRdb copy retains only in-frame clones and omits some. The sample holds 30,000 to 35,000 clones, over 80% seen once. This sample comprised CD4+ or CD8+ T cells sorted from blood, obtained in a trial of the OX40 agonist ivuxolimab. These receptors were collected from an adult with an advanced solid tumor such as melanoma, head and neck, liver or kidney cancer.

Comment on this clone: The sample holds other DNA sequences that translate to the same CDR3. V usage is TRBV7-9 and J usage is TRBJ2-3; D is tentatively TRBD1 or TRBD2 (5 bases each). This CDR3 region has 13 residues. Trimming removed 5 bases from V and 4 bases from J, with 10 bases in between. Germline V gives CDR1 SEHNR, CDR2 FQNEAQ (reference sequence). CDR3 sequence: CASSPRGPDTQYF. In DNA form, the CDR3 reads TGTGCCAGCAGCCCAAGGGGACCAGATACGCAGTATTTT.

The V and J genes are TRBV5-5 and TRBJ2-4; D unresolved. V lost 0 bases, J lost 2 bases, and 12 bases lay in between. This CDR3 has 16 amino acids. Germline-derived CDR1 and CDR2 are SGHKS and YYEKEE (reference sequence). The CDR3 DNA is TGTGCCAGCAGCTTGGCCTCCAGTAAATCCAAAAACATTCAGTACTTC. Translating gives CASSLASSKSKNIQYF.

This chain links TRBV15 with TRBJ1-1; 11 bases are shared with TRBD1. V gave up 3 bases and J gave up 11 bases; unmatched junction bases: 5. Per the germline V gene, CDR1 is LNHNV and CDR2 is YYDKDF (reference sequence). This CDR3 has 13 residues. CDR3 coding DNA: TGTGCCACCAGCAGGGGGACAGGGGGAGACGCTTTCTTT. It codes for CATSRGTGGDAFF.

This clone was found once. The V gene is TRBV5-1, the J gene TRBJ2-5; TRBD2 matches 8 bases. Per germline, CDR1 SGHRS and CDR2 YFSETQ. This CDR3 spans 14 amino acids. Germline trimming cut 3 bases from V and 4 bases from J; bases unmatched to any gene: 5. CDR3 loop: CASSSAGGGETQYF. In DNA, the CDR3 is TGCGCCAGCAGCTCGGCGGGGGGAGGAGAGACCCAGTACTTC. The whole variable domain, remainder taken from reference TRBV5-1 and TRBJ2-5, is KAGVTQTPRYLIKTRGQQVTLSCSPISGHRSVSWYQQTPGQGLQFLFEYFSETQRNKGNFPGRFSGRQFSNSRSEMNVSTLELGDSALYLCASSSAGGGETQYFGPGTRLLVL.

This clone was seen a few times. V gene TRBV5-6 combines with J gene TRBJ1-5; D call uncertain. V was clipped by 1 base and J by 4 bases, with 12 bases between them. CDR3 length: 15 amino acids. From germline, CDR1 is SGHDT and CDR2 YYEEEE. The CDR3 region is CASSLYTDQNQPQHF. The CDR3 region has the DNA TGTGCCAGCAGCTTGTACACAGACCAAAATCAGCCCCAGCATTTT.

The chain uses TRBV7-2 and TRBJ2-3, with TRBD2 identical over 13 bases. CDR1 and CDR2 from the germline V gene are SGHTA and FQGNSA. V gave up 5 bases and J gave up 4 bases; unmatched junction bases: 6. The CDR3 has 16 amino acids. This CDR3 reads CASSPRLAGGADTQYF. The DNA of the CDR3 is TGTGCCAGCAGCCCCCGACTAGCGGGAGGCGCAGATACGCAGTATTTT.

The chain uses TRBV10-2 and TRBJ1-4; no clear D. Trimming took off 4 bases at V and 0 bases at J, with 6 bases between the two ends. There are 14 residues in the CDR3. CDR1 and CDR2 (germline): WSHSY, SAAADI. The CDR3 spells CASSGPSTNEKLFF. As DNA, the CDR3 is TGCGCCAGCAGTGGGCCTTCAACTAATGAAAAACTGTTTTTT.

The rearrangement joins TRBV7-8 to TRBJ2-7; TRBD2 is a possible D gene (5 bases). The CDR3 covers 14 residues. CDR1 SGHVS and CDR2 FQNEAQ come from the germline V gene. V was cut by 0 bases and J by 3 bases, with 9 bases left in between. CDR3 nucleotide sequence: TGTGCCAGCAGCTTAGCGGAGGCCTTCTACGAGCAGTACTTC. It is translated as CASSLAEAFYEQYF.

V usage is TRBV6-5 and J usage is TRBJ2-1; 7 bases align to TRBD2. V lost 4 bases to trimming and J lost 10 bases; unmatched junction nucleotides: 10. The V gene's germline CDR1 is MNHEY and CDR2 SVGAGI. The CDR3 sequence is 14 residues long. CDR3 loop: CASSSPTAGAEQFF. The CDR3 DNA reads as TGTGCCAGCAGTTCCCCAACGGCGGGAGCCGAGCAGTTCTTC.

V and J are TRBV7-9 and TRBJ2-5, with D perhaps TRBD1 (6 bases). Trimming cost V 4 bases and J 3 bases, with 12 bases left between them. Germline V gene sequence: CDR1 SEHNR, CDR2 FQNEAQ (reference sequence). The CDR3 has 14 amino acids. The CDR3 region is CASSSEGGKETQYF. The CDR3 coding sequence is TGTGCCAGCAGCTCCGAAGGGGGAAAAGAGACCCAGTACTTC.

The rearrangement links TRBV6-1 to TRBJ2-3; possible D gene TRBD2, 7 bases. The CDR3 has 15 residues. Germline CDR1 and CDR2: MNHNS and SASEGT. The ends were cut back, 7 bases at V and 2 bases at J, with 16 bases in the middle. The CDR3 here is CASTLREGVTDTQYF. Written as DNA, the CDR3 is TGTGCCAGCACCCTCAGGGAGGGGGTCACAGATACGCAGTATTTT.

V is TRBV5-8 and J is TRBJ2-1, with a possible D match to TRBD2 (6 bases). This CDR3 region has 11 residues. CDR1 and CDR2 from the germline V gene are SGHTS and YDEGEE. V gave up 7 bases and J gave up 15 bases, with 17 bases separating them. DNA for the CDR3: TGTGCCAGCTTAATAATAGCGGAACCGTTCTTC. This sequence encodes CASLIIAEPFF.

The chain combines TRBV19 with TRBJ2-3; D may be TRBD2 (6 bases). V lost 5 bases and J lost 0, with 21 bases in between. Germline V CDR1 and CDR2: LNHDA, SQIVND (reference sequence). The CDR3 has 18 amino acids. This chain's CDR3 is CASSLGFSFGTSTDTQYF. The CDR3 DNA follows: TGTGCCAGTAGTCTAGGGTTCTCTTTTGGGACTAGCACAGATACGCAGTATTTT. The full variable domain, rest sourced from reference TRBV19 and TRBJ2-3, is DGGITQSPKYLFRKEGQNVTLSCEQNLNHDAMYWYRQDPGQGLRLIYYSQIVNDFQKGDIAEGYSVSREKKESFPLTVTSAQKNPTAFYLCASSLGFSFGTSTDTQYFGPGTRLTVL.

The V call is TRBV19, the J call TRBJ2-1; 10 bases are a match to TRBD1. CDR3 length: 16 residues. Per the germline V gene, CDR1 is LNHDA and CDR2 is SQIVND (reference sequence). V gave up 5 bases and J gave up 8 bases; unmatched junction bases: 12. This CDR3 reads CASSPRTGGFVYEQFF. CDR3 bases: TGTGCCAGTAGTCCAAGGACAGGGGGTTTTGTGTATGAGCAGTTCTTC.

The chain combines TRBV6-5 with TRBJ2-2; D is tentatively TRBD1 or TRBD2 (6 bases each). Germline CDR1 MNHEY, CDR2 SVGAGI. Trimming cost V 6 bases and J 2 bases, with 13 bases left between them. The CDR3 length is 15 residues. The CDR3, as DNA: TGTGCCAGCAGGGGGGGCGGGGCTAACACCGGGGAGCTGTTTTTT. Translated: CASRGGGANTGELFF.

This rearrangement joins TRBV9 to TRBJ2-1, with 11 nucleotides matching TRBD2. Germline V gene lookup returns CDR1 SGDLS and CDR2 YYNGEE. This CDR3 has 15 amino acids. The ends lost 2 bases at V and 5 bases at J; junction bases unmatched: 3. CDR3 nucleotides: TGTGCCAGCAGCGTCCGACTAGCGGGAAACAATGAGCAGTTCTTC. Protein: CASSVRLAGNNEQFF.

This chain connects TRBV5-8 to TRBJ2-2; D remains unclear. Germline CDR1 reads SGHTS; CDR2 reads YDEGEE. This CDR3 is built from 14 residues. Trimming stripped 0 bases from V and 3 bases from J, with 6 bases between. CDR3 nucleotide sequence: TGTGCCAGCAGCTTGGAGACCTACACCGGGGAGCTGTTTTTT. It specifies CASSLETYTGELFF. Full variable domain (rest looked up from reference TRBV5-8 and TRBJ2-2): EAGVTQSPTHLIKTRGQQATLRCSPISGHTSVYWYQQALGLGLQFLLWYDEGEERNRGNFPPRFSGRQFPNYSSELNVNALELEDSALYLCASSLETYTGELFFGEGSRLTVL.

This CDR3 is CASSEGSSTDTQYF. CDR3 DNA sequence: TGCGCCAGCAGCGAGGGTAGCAGCACAGATACGCAGTATTTT. The rearrangement joins TRBV5-1 to TRBJ2-3; weak D call: TRBD2 (5 bases). V lost 4 bases and J lost 0, with 9 bases in between. Per the germline V gene, CDR1 is SGHRS and CDR2 is YFSETQ. There are 14 residues in the CDR3.

This chain links TRBV27 with TRBJ1-2, with D possibly matching TRBD1 (5 bases). V was shortened by 4 bases and J by 2 bases, with 14 bases between the two germline ends. This CDR3 comprises 15 residues. CDR1 and CDR2 (germline): MNHEY, SMNVEV (reference sequence). The CDR3 region is CASSSLGPINYGYTF. The CDR3 nucleotides are TGTGCCAGCAGTTCTCTGGGACCGATAAACTATGGCTACACCTTC.

This clone was found a few times. The CDR3 loop reads CASSPTRTGTVGGYTF. The CDR3 nucleotides are TGTGCCAGCAGCCCGACTAGGACTGGGACTGTCGGTGGCTACACCTTC. The J gene is TRBJ1-2, the V gene TRBV2, with a weak D call TRBD1 (5 bases). The V end was cut by 6 bases, the J end by 7 bases, with 24 bases between. CDR3 size: 16 residues. Germline-derived CDR1 and CDR2 are SNHLY and FYNNEI.

This sequence joins TRBV19 and TRBJ2-4; 8 bases are shared with TRBD2. This CDR3 is 16 amino acids long. Trimming removed 5 bases from V and 1 base from J; junction bases left unmatched: 7. Germline V gives CDR1 LNHDA, CDR2 SQIVND (reference sequence). The CDR3 spells CASSRVGLAAKNIQYF. CDR3 sequence (DNA): TGTGCCAGTAGTCGAGTTGGACTAGCCGCCAAAAACATTCAGTACTTC.

V usage is TRBV4-1 and J usage is TRBJ2-1; 8 bases map to TRBD2. This CDR3 has 19 residues. Germline loops: CDR1 MGHRA, CDR2 YSYEKL. V trimming: 1 base; J trimming: 6 bases; junction bases outside the gene matches: 17. The CDR3 coding sequence is TGCGCCAGCAGCCAAGCGTTGGCCAGCCGAGCGGGAGTGTTCAATGAGCAGTTCTTC. Its protein is CASSQALASRAGVFNEQFF.

The chain recombines TRBV6-5 with TRBJ1-1, with 11 nucleotides matching TRBD1. Trimming at V came to 6 bases and at J to 5 bases, leaving 5 bases not matched to a gene. The CDR3 has 14 amino acids. In germline, CDR1 is MNHEY, CDR2 SVGAGI. Here the CDR3 DNA reads TGTGCCAGCAGATTAGGGACAGGGGGGACTGAAGCTTTCTTT. Translation: CASRLGTGGTEAFF.

This clone was seen a handful of times. The genes are TRBV7-9 and TRBJ2-7; tentative D call: TRBD2 (5 bases). The CDR3 has 16 residues. The ends were cut back, 5 bases at V and 1 base at J, with 18 bases in the middle. Germline CDR1 reads SEHNR; CDR2 reads FQNEAQ (reference sequence). CDR3 residues: CASSMTGSVMSYEQYF. CDR3 DNA: TGTGCCAGCAGCATGACGGGATCTGTGATGTCCTACGAGCAGTACTTC.

J is TRBJ2-5 and V is TRBV6-1; 11 bases are a match to TRBD2. The germline V gene encodes CDR1 MNHNS and CDR2 SASEGT. Germline trimming cut 6 bases from V and 6 bases from J; bases unmatched to any gene: 9. This CDR3 has 15 residues. In DNA form, the CDR3 reads TGTGCCAGCAGACAAGCTAGCGGGGGGATGAAGACCCAGTACTTC. Translated, it gives CASRQASGGMKTQYF.

The chain links TRBV11-2 to TRBJ1-4; D is unresolved. Per the germline V gene, CDR1 is SGHAT and CDR2 is FQNNGV. There are 13 residues in the CDR3. V gave up 1 base and J gave up 5 bases, with 5 bases separating them. CDR3 sequence reads: CASSLVANEKLFF. CDR3 nucleotide sequence: TGTGCCAGCAGCTTAGTGGCAAATGAAAAACTGTTTTTT.

This sequence joins TRBV19 and TRBJ1-1; D unclear. V lost 4 bases, J lost 3 bases, and 12 bases lay in between. CDR1 LNHDA and CDR2 SQIVND come from the germline V gene (reference sequence). CDR3 size: 14 residues. Here the CDR3 DNA reads TGTGCCAGTAGTACCTCAATCTGGGACACTGAAGCTTTCTTT. It translates to CASSTSIWDTEAFF. The whole variable domain, filled in from reference TRBV19 and TRBJ1-1, reads DGGITQSPKYLFRKEGQNVTLSCEQNLNHDAMYWYRQDPGQGLRLIYYSQIVNDFQKGDIAEGYSVSREKKESFPLTVTSAQKNPTAFYLCASSTSIWDTEAFFGQGTRLTVV.